This record concerns one TCR beta chain sequence. Its target is unknown. This CDR3 comprises 13 residues. V lost 3 bases and J lost 5, with 10 bases in between. From germline, CDR1 is LGHNT and CDR2 FRNRAP. The sample is drawn from a study of Ad26.COV2.S vaccination and SARS-CoV-2 variants. Study-wide background: The donor belonged to the COV1001 Ad26.COV2.S trial arm. Intramuscularly, Ad26.COV2.S was given either once or twice, 56 days apart.

Findings and caveats of the study: Vaccine and placebo recipients had similar non-spike TCR breadth.

Measured with immunoSEQ multiplex PCR; TCRdb has only the in-frame clones, and not every one. The sample records 300,000 to 400,000 clones, around 90% being singletons. Treatment indicated: over 15 received Ad26.COV2.S at low or high dose, single or two shots; roughly 5 received placebo; per-sample allocation not given. Sampling occurred on day 63 after the first vaccine or placebo injection. Boston provided a donor who was an adult aged 18-55 years. The chain employs TRBV12-5 and TRBJ2-5; D is uncertain. The sequence was obtained from a person aged 18-60 years who received the Ad26.COV2.S COVID-19 vaccine or a placebo. This specimen consisted of peripheral blood, obtained in a trial of Ad26.COV2.S vaccine versus placebo. This CDR3 reads CASGFERFETQYF. The CDR3 DNA is TGTGCTAGTGGTTTCGAGCGATTTGAGACCCAGTACTTC.